This is a list of T cell receptor beta chains from one sample in a study of beta chain features in type 1 diabetes. Sequencing was performed with immunoSEQ multiplex PCR; in TCRdb, only in-frame clones are kept and a portion is missing. The sample has some 900,000 clones, 15% to 20% seen once. The specimen was naive CD4+ T cells from blood. The source of these receptors is a woman aged 18-29 years in good health. Both conserved end residues are trimmed from each CDR3. Each record gives: clone size, V gene, CDR3 protein. Size tells how often a clone was seen (once, few, many) or the class of an expanded clone, and some rows leave it out.

clone size: .; V gene: TRBV7-8; CDR3 protein: ASSLGGLAGGPNYEQY
clone size: few; V gene: TRBV7-2; CDR3 protein: ASSLDGRGSYEQY
clone size: .; V gene: TRBV4-2; CDR3 protein: ASSQERGGNQPQH
clone size: .; V gene: TRBV20-1; CDR3 protein: SARKAEQY
clone size: .; V gene: TRBV7-2; CDR3 protein: ASSLAGRDRETQY
clone size: few; V gene: TRBV7-8; CDR3 protein: ASSLSGLAGTQY
clone size: few; V gene: TRBV7-2; CDR3 protein: ASSPPRAQETQY
clone size: few; V gene: TRBV19; CDR3 protein: ASGEGYYGYT
clone size: few; V gene: TRBV4-1; CDR3 protein: ASSRLQGPLGDSYNEQF
clone size: .; V gene: TRBV6-5; CDR3 protein: ASSSRAGAHNEQF
clone size: .; V gene: TRBV21-1; CDR3 protein: ASSSHRGLYGKLF
clone size: .; V gene: TRBV25-1; CDR3 protein: ASSEFGRGPSPLH
clone size: few; V gene: TRBV6-5; CDR3 protein: ASSYSLAGIDTQY
clone size: few; V gene: TRBV7-4; CDR3 protein: ASSSSTRSENIQY
clone size: few; V gene: TRBV7-3; CDR3 protein: ASSLSGFSTDTQY
clone size: few; V gene: TRBV21-1; CDR3 protein: ASSKPPTGQGVYEQY